The 16 T cell receptor beta chains listed next were all sequenced from one sample in a study of cytomegalovirus exposure and HLA in healthy donors. The PCR employed 60 Vbeta primers together with 13 Jbeta primers. The table came from immunoSEQ multiplex PCR; TCRdb's copy has only in-frame clones and leaves some out. The sample has 150,000 to 200,000 clones, about three quarters seen once. Sequencing input: PBMCs. These receptor sequences come from a woman in her thirties or forties in good health and CMV-seropositive.

For the CDR3, the DNA is TGCGCCAGCAGTGAGTGGGCAAGATCGGATACGCAGTATTTT. It translates to CASSEWARSDTQYF. The chain uses TRBV10-1 and TRBJ2-3; D not resolved. Germline lookup yields CDR1 WNHNN and CDR2 SYGVQD (reference sequence). CDR3 size: 14 residues. V was trimmed by 1 base and J by 6 bases, leaving 11 bases between them.

In the case of this clone: The final CDR3 position lacks the conserved phenylalanine or tryptophan, pointing to a likely read error. This sequence joins TRBV2 and TRBJ1-5; D is perhaps TRBD1 (5 bases). V was shortened by 3 bases and J by 4 bases, with 10 bases between the two germline ends. The CDR3 runs to 14 residues. CDR1 and CDR2 from the germline V gene are SNHLY and FYNNEI. The CDR3 DNA reads TGTGCCAGCAGTGAGACCACAGGAAATCAGCCCCAGCATTCT. It codes for CASSETTGNQPQHS.

V and J are TRBV11-2 and TRBJ2-1; D perhaps matches TRBD2 (6 bases). V lost 0 bases to trimming and J lost 12 bases, with 15 bases between them. The CDR3 is 14 residues long. Per the germline V gene, CDR1 is SGHAT and CDR2 is FQNNGV. For the CDR3, the DNA is TGTGCCAGCAGCTTAGATCACGGGGGTTACGGGCAGTTCTTC. This codes for CASSLDHGGYGQFF.

The J gene is TRBJ1-5, the V gene TRBV10-3; D might be TRBD1 (5 bases). The CDR3 length is 13 residues. Germline loops: CDR1 ENHRY, CDR2 SYGVKD. V gave up 8 bases and J gave up 0 bases, with 8 bases separating them. The CDR3 DNA follows: TGTGCCATCCGGGGGAATAGCAATCAGCCCCAGCATTTT. Translated: CAIRGNSNQPQHF.

The chain carries TRBV2 and TRBJ2-5; 11 bases are shared with TRBD2. The CDR3 spans 15 residues. CDR1 and CDR2 from the germline V gene are SNHLY and FYNNEI. Trimming took 6 bases from V and 5 from J; bases not matched to a gene: 8. CDR3 sequence: CASRVGLAGGETQYF. For the CDR3, the DNA is TGTGCCAGCAGGGTTGGACTAGCGGGCGGGGAGACCCAGTACTTC.

The table lists this clone with a few counts. This sequence joins TRBV19 and TRBJ2-7; no definite D call. Germline assignment: CDR1 LNHDA and CDR2 SQIVND (reference sequence). This CDR3 contains 14 residues. With 3 bases removed from V and 2 bases from J, the gap between germline ends came to 11 bases. This chain's CDR3 is CASSIDIGPYEQYF. DNA for the CDR3: TGTGCCAGTAGTATTGATATCGGTCCCTACGAGCAGTACTTC.

This rearrangement joins TRBV18 to TRBJ1-1, with 11 bases lining up with TRBD1. Unmatched junction bases numbered 6, after V lost 2 bases and J lost 1 base. The germline gives CDR1 KGHSH, CDR2 LQKENI. The CDR3 sequence is 17 residues long. The CDR3 DNA follows: TGTGCCAGCTCACCATCTTCCGGGACAGGGGGGAACACTGAAGCTTTCTTT. It specifies CASSPSSGTGGNTEAFF.

This clone was picked up one time. The chain uses TRBV7-2 and TRBJ1-5, with D unresolved. The germline V gene has CDR1 SGHTA and CDR2 FQGNSA. The CDR3 spans 15 residues. Trimming took off 5 bases at V and 1 base at J, with 12 bases between the two ends. The CDR3 loop is CASSPLGGSNQPQHF. The CDR3 DNA sequence: TGTGCCAGCAGCCCCTTAGGAGGGAGCAATCAGCCCCAGCATTTT.

J is TRBJ2-6 and V is TRBV18; 8 bases match TRBD2. This CDR3 has 18 residues. Germline CDR1 KGHSH, CDR2 LQKENI. Trimming removed 4 bases from V and 4 bases from J; junction bases left unmatched: 12. The CDR3 region is CASSQSRGGRAGANVLTF. CDR3 sequence (DNA): TGTGCCAGCTCACAAAGCCGGGGGGGCCGAGCCGGGGCCAACGTCCTGACTTTC.

The rearrangement joins TRBV6-1 to TRBJ1-4, with D tentatively TRBD1 (5 bases). This CDR3 is built from 13 residues. Trimming shortened V by 5 bases and J by 7 bases, and 11 bases separated the two germline ends. From germline, CDR1 is MNHNS and CDR2 SASEGT. Written as DNA, the CDR3 is TGTGCCAGCAGTTGGCAGGGAGGTGAAAAACTGTTTTTT. As protein: CASSWQGGEKLFF.

Here the CDR3 DNA reads TGCAGCGTTGGGGGGACTAGCGGGACCCAAGAGACCCAGTACTTC. Translation gives CSVGGTSGTQETQYF. V gene TRBV29-1 combines with J gene TRBJ2-5; 13 nucleotides match TRBD2. The V gene's germline CDR1 is SQVTM and CDR2 ANQGSEA. The CDR3 covers 15 residues. Losses at the gene ends were 4 bases for V and 1 base for J; bases not matched to a gene: 3.

This clone was observed a handful of times. J is TRBJ2-5 and V is TRBV9; TRBD2 matches at 15 bases. Germline V CDR1 and CDR2: SGDLS, YYNGEE. The V and J ends lost 4 bases and 4 bases, in that order; junction bases with no gene match: 5. The length of the CDR3 is 16 residues. The CDR3 DNA reads TGTGCCAGCAGCCGGACTAGCGGGGGGGCTCGAGAGACCCAGTACTTC. Translated, it gives CASSRTSGGARETQYF.

The chain carries TRBV5-8 and TRBJ1-1, with TRBD1 matching over 7 bases. The CDR3 is 15 amino acids. J was trimmed by 5 bases and V by 7 bases; bases with no gene match: 14. Germline CDR1 SGHTS, CDR2 YDEGEE. The CDR3 protein is CASSFEGTAGTEAFF. Written as DNA, the CDR3 is TGTGCCAGCTCCTTTGAAGGGACAGCGGGTACTGAAGCTTTCTTT.

The rearrangement uses TRBV4-2 and TRBJ1-1, with a weak D call TRBD1 (6 bases). This CDR3 is 17 amino acids long. Germline CDR1 LGHNA, CDR2 YNFKEQ. With 3 bases removed from V and 1 base from J, the gap between germline ends came to 18 bases. In DNA, the CDR3 is TGTGCCAGCAGCCAGGCCGGTGGTGAAGGGGGGAACACTGAAGCTTTCTTT. Residues: CASSQAGGEGGNTEAFF.

The chain links TRBV19 to TRBJ2-7; 10 bases agree with TRBD1. CDR1 and CDR2 from the germline V gene are LNHDA and SQIVND (reference sequence). V lost 4 bases and J lost 3; bases outside the gene matches: 0. This CDR3 comprises 13 residues. The chain's CDR3 is CASSRDRGYEQYF. The CDR3 coding sequence is TGTGCCAGTAGTAGGGACAGGGGCTACGAGCAGTACTTC.

The chain uses TRBV12-5 and TRBJ2-1; TRBD2 matches at 8 bases. This CDR3 has 16 residues. Germline V gene lookup returns CDR1 LGHNT and CDR2 FRNRAP. V gave up 2 bases and J gave up 7 bases; unmatched junction bases: 10. CDR3 nucleotides: TGTGCTAGTGGTTTGCGTCCGGGGGGGCATCCAAATGAGCAGTTCTTC. This gives the protein CASGLRPGGHPNEQFF.